These 4 T cell receptor beta chains originate from one sample sequenced in a study of cytomegalovirus exposure and HLA in healthy donors. The study ran its PCR with 60 Vbeta and 13 Jbeta primers. The assay was immunoSEQ multiplex PCR, and TCRdb's table has in-frame clones only and misses some. Recorded for this sample: 60,000 to 75,000 clones. The sample taken for sequencing was PBMCs. These receptor sequences come from a female donor in good health and CMV-seropositive.

The rearrangement links TRBV6-5 to TRBJ1-2, with 7 bases lining up with TRBD1. J gave up 0 bases and V 6 bases, and 4 bases lay outside the gene matches. Germline CDR1 reads MNHEY; CDR2 reads SVGAGI. The CDR3 has 14 amino acids. This chain's CDR3 is CASSHDRANYGYTF. The CDR3 DNA reads as TGTGCCAGCAGCCACGACAGGGCTAACTATGGCTACACCTTC.

CDR3 protein: CASSLRGYNEQFF. As DNA, the CDR3 is TGTGCCAGCAGTTTAAGGGGTTACAATGAGCAGTTCTTC. The chain links TRBV28 to TRBJ2-1; tentatively, D is TRBD1 (5 bases). V lost 2 bases and J lost 4, with 6 bases in between. The CDR3 spans 13 residues. The V gene's germline CDR1 is MDHEN and CDR2 SYDVKM. The full variable domain, in which reference TRBV28 and TRBJ2-1 provide the parts outside the CDR3, is DVKVTQSSRYLVKRTGEKVFLECVQDMDHENMFWYRQDPGLGLRLIYFSYDVKMKEKGDIPEGYSVSREKKERFSLILESASTNQTSMYLCASSLRGYNEQFFGPGTRLTVL.

This chain connects TRBV5-1 to TRBJ2-6; D is uncertain. Germline loops: CDR1 SGHRS, CDR2 YFSETQ. CDR3 length: 17 residues. The V end lost 4 bases, the J end lost 1 base, and 15 bases lay between the germline ends. The DNA of the CDR3 is TGCGCCAGCAGCGTGCAGTCCCGTCAGTCTGGGGCCAACGTCCTGACTTTC. Residues: CASSVQSRQSGANVLTF. The whole variable domain, filled in from reference TRBV5-1 and TRBJ2-6, reads KAGVTQTPRYLIKTRGQQVTLSCSPISGHRSVSWYQQTPGQGLQFLFEYFSETQRNKGNFPGRFSGRQFSNSRSEMNVSTLELGDSALYLCASSVQSRQSGANVLTFGAGSRLTVL.

The chain links TRBV28 to TRBJ1-2, with no clear D. CDR3 length equals 12 residues. V was pared by 5 bases and J by 7 bases, with 11 bases between. Germline V gene sequence: CDR1 MDHEN, CDR2 SYDVKM. The CDR3 sequence is CASSLRLFGYTF. DNA for the CDR3: TGTGCCAGCAGTCTCCGACTTTTTGGCTACACCTTC.